These 19 T cell receptor beta chains were all obtained from the same sample, sequenced in a study of blood T cell repertoires in COVID-19. Generated by immunoSEQ multiplex PCR, the TCRdb table keeps only in-frame clones and is missing some. The sample holds approximately 90,000 clones, 75% to 90% seen once. The sample was peripheral blood. These receptors were collected from a man at least 80 years old with active or convalescent COVID-19.

The sample holds a few counts of this clone. This chain links TRBV29-1 with TRBJ2-3, with D uncertain. V lost 0 bases to trimming and J lost 2 bases, with 12 bases between them. CDR3 length: 15 residues. Germline V CDR1 and CDR2: SQVTM, ANQGSEA. The CDR3 nucleotides read TGCAGCGTTGAAGAGGCCGCGGCCCTCACAGATACGCAGTATTTT. Translating gives CSVEEAAALTDTQYF.

This rearrangement joins TRBV5-6 to TRBJ1-1; 11 bases are shared with TRBD1. CDR1 and CDR2 (germline): SGHDT, YYEEEE. Trimming at V came to 4 bases and at J to 0 bases, leaving 8 bases not matched to a gene. The CDR3 runs to 17 residues. CDR3 protein: CASSQGQGGYMNTEAFF. The CDR3 DNA reads TGTGCCAGCAGCCAGGGACAGGGGGGATACATGAACACTGAAGCTTTCTTT.

The chain recombines TRBV3-1 (or the pseudogene TRBV3-2) with TRBJ1-3, with 8 bases identical to TRBD1. The CDR3 covers 15 residues. Germline V gene lookup returns CDR1 LGHDT and CDR2 YNNKEL (reference sequence). V was clipped by 4 bases and J by 8 bases; unmatched bases: 10. CDR3 sequence: CASSPWDRRGDTIYF. CDR3 nucleotides: TGTGCCAGCAGCCCCTGGGACAGGAGAGGGGACACCATATATTTT.

The genes are TRBV3-1 (or the pseudogene TRBV3-2) and TRBJ2-7; 12 positions match TRBD2. CDR1 is LGHDT and CDR2 is YNNKEL in the germline V gene (reference sequence). This CDR3 has 15 residues. V lost 1 base, J lost 7 bases, and 5 bases stayed unmatched. The CDR3 protein is CASSQGLAGAGEQYF. CDR3 nucleotide sequence: TGTGCCAGCAGCCAAGGACTAGCGGGAGCCGGGGAGCAGTACTTC.

The chain is built from TRBV7-2 and TRBJ2-2; no reliable D call. Germline values: CDR1 SGHTA, CDR2 FQGNSA. This CDR3 spans 13 amino acids. Trimming took off 3 bases at V and 5 bases at J, with 7 bases between the two ends. CDR3 DNA sequence: TGTGCCAGCAGCTTCCGCAGAACCGGGGAGCTGTTTTTT. Translated: CASSFRRTGELFF.

The J gene is TRBJ1-6, the V gene TRBV2; weak D call: TRBD1 (5 bases). The CDR3 covers 16 residues. Germline assignment: CDR1 SNHLY and CDR2 FYNNEI. The V gene lost 2 bases and the J gene lost 1 base, with 9 bases spanning the gap. CDR3 bases: TGTGCCAGCAGTGAACTTGGGGCTTCCTATAATTCACCCCTCCACTTT. Its protein product is CASSELGASYNSPLHF.

Details on this clone: One end of the junction fails to match germline, which may point to a read error. The chain combines TRBV29-1 with TRBJ1-2; D is undetermined. CDR1 is SQVTM and CDR2 is ANQGSEA in the germline V gene. The CDR3 is 12 amino acids. The DNA of the CDR3 is TGCAGCGTTGACTGGAGTAACCATGGCTACACCTTC. Translation: CSVDWSNHGYTF.

This clone was counted once. This chain's CDR3 is CASSRYVDRGGETQYF. CDR3 sequence (DNA): TGTGCCAGCTCACGATACGTGGACAGGGGTGGAGAGACCCAGTACTTC. J is TRBJ2-5 and V is TRBV18, with 9 bases fitting TRBD1. The V gene's germline CDR1 is KGHSH and CDR2 LQKENI. V lost 4 bases to trimming and J lost 4 bases; unmatched junction nucleotides: 10. The CDR3 is 16 amino acids.

The rearrangement uses TRBV6-2 or TRBV6-3 and TRBJ1-5, with D unresolved. This CDR3 comprises 15 residues. The V and J ends lost 2 bases and 0 bases respectively, with 8 bases between them. Germline CDR1 MNHEY, CDR2 SVGEGT. For the CDR3, the DNA is TGTGCCAGCAGTTACGTACAGATTAGCAATCAGCCCCAGCATTTT. Protein sequence: CASSYVQISNQPQHF.

The rearrangement links TRBV15 to TRBJ1-2; D might be TRBD1 (5 bases). The CDR3 runs 14 residues. The V end was cut by 1 base, the J end by 3 bases, with 9 bases between. The germline gives CDR1 LNHNV, CDR2 YYDKDF (reference sequence). The CDR3 DNA reads as TGTGCCACCAGCAGAGCTCGGGGGGACTATGGCTACACCTTC. This sequence encodes CATSRARGDYGYTF.

V is TRBV2 and J is TRBJ2-7; 7 nucleotides line up with TRBD2. Trimming removed 3 bases from V and 6 bases from J; junction bases left unmatched: 5. The CDR3 is 13 residues long. Germline-derived CDR1 and CDR2 are SNHLY and FYNNEI. The CDR3, as DNA: TGTGCCAGCAGTGACCGGCGGGAGAGCGAGCAGTACTTC. Protein: CASSDRRESEQYF.

The count of this clone is one. The chain has TRBV28 and TRBJ2-5; D perhaps matches TRBD2 (5 bases). Germline loops: CDR1 MDHEN, CDR2 SYDVKM. V lost 6 bases, J lost 5 bases, and 16 bases lay in between. This CDR3 region has 14 residues. The CDR3 here is CASRITQEEETQYF. In DNA, the CDR3 is TGTGCCAGCAGAATAACCCAGGAGGAGGAGACCCAGTACTTC.

This sequence joins TRBV7-9 and TRBJ1-1; weak D call: TRBD1 (5 bases). Trimming left V 4 bases short and J 11 bases short, with 14 bases between. Looked up from germline, CDR1 is SEHNR and CDR2 is FQNEAQ (reference sequence). The CDR3 consists of 12 residues. CDR3 in DNA: TGTGCCAGCAGCTCCCGGGGGGAGTGGGCTTTCTTT. Its translation: CASSSRGEWAFF.

The chain uses TRBV5-4 and TRBJ2-5; TRBD2 matches at 9 bases. After removal of 5 bases from V and 5 bases from J, the junction contained 4 bases not matched to a gene. This CDR3 spans 13 amino acids. Germline loops: CDR1 SGHNT, CDR2 YYREEE (reference sequence). This chain's CDR3 is CASSWTSVETQYF. The CDR3, as DNA: TGTGCCAGCAGTTGGACTAGCGTGGAGACCCAGTACTTC.

V and J are TRBV15 and TRBJ2-1; TRBD2 matches 7 bases. V was pared by 0 bases and J by 8 bases, with 7 bases of the junction left unmatched. The CDR3 loop spans 15 amino acids. Germline V lookup: CDR1 LNHNV, CDR2 YYDKDF (reference sequence). This CDR3 reads CATSRDRGRSDEQFF. DNA for the CDR3: TGTGCCACCAGCAGAGATCGCGGGAGATCTGATGAGCAGTTCTTC.

CDR3 in amino acids: CASSYRQNTEAFF. The CDR3 bases are TGCGCCAGCAGCTACCGACAGAACACTGAAGCTTTCTTT. The gene calls are TRBV5-1 and TRBJ1-1; no definite D call. V was shortened by 3 bases and J by 1 base, with 7 bases between the two germline ends. Germline lookup yields CDR1 SGHRS and CDR2 YFSETQ. CDR3 length equals 13 residues. The full variable domain, in which reference TRBV5-1 and TRBJ1-1 provide the parts outside the CDR3, is KAGVTQTPRYLIKTRGQQVTLSCSPISGHRSVSWYQQTPGQGLQFLFEYFSETQRNKGNFPGRFSGRQFSNSRSEMNVSTLELGDSALYLCASSYRQNTEAFFGQGTRLTVV.

This clone occurred a few times. The V gene is TRBV5-4, the J gene TRBJ1-5; TRBD1 matches at 9 bases. The J segment lost 7 bases and the V segment lost 4 bases, leaving 9 bases of the junction unmatched. The germline CDR1 and CDR2 sequences are SGHNT and YYREEE (reference sequence). The CDR3 extends over 15 amino acids. Written as DNA, the CDR3 is TGTGCCAGCAGCAAGGACAGGGGTGCGGGACAGCCCCAGCATTTT. Translated, it gives CASSKDRGAGQPQHF. Drawing the rest from reference TRBV5-4 and TRBJ1-5, the complete variable domain is ETGVTQSPTHLIKTRGQQVTLRCSSQSGHNTVSWYQQALGQGPQFIFQYYREEENGRGNFPPRFSGLQFPNYSSELNVNALELDDSALYLCASSKDRGAGQPQHFGDGTRLSIL.

The sample holds one count of this clone. The V call is TRBV7-2, the J call TRBJ2-1, with D possibly being TRBD1 (6 bases). The ends were cut back, 5 bases at V and 0 bases at J, with 11 bases in the middle. CDR1 SGHTA and CDR2 FQGNSA come from the germline V gene. The CDR3 spans 15 residues. CDR3 region: CASSEQGFSYNEQFF. The CDR3 coding sequence is TGTGCCAGCAGCGAACAGGGTTTCTCCTACAATGAGCAGTTCTTC.

This clone showed up just a few times. The genes are TRBV7-2 and TRBJ1-1; 9 positions agree with TRBD1. CDR1 and CDR2 from the germline V gene are SGHTA and FQGNSA. With V trimmed by 8 bases and J by 3 bases, 10 bases remained unmatched. The CDR3 sequence is 15 residues long. CDR3 in amino acids: CASSTTGGLDTEAFF. The CDR3 DNA follows: TGTGCCAGCTCTACAACAGGGGGCCTAGACACTGAAGCTTTCTTT.